The sequence of this T cell receptor beta chain was determined in a study of T cell repertoires in cytomegalovirus infection. Study at large: CMV epitopes used comprised recently identified HLA-C-restricted ones and well-studied HLA-B-restricted ones. Matching HLA type and CMV infection were both indicated by public TCR beta signatures.

TCRdb reanalysed the reads using MiXCR and keeps one entry per CDR3 protein. The sample has 300,000 or so distinct CDR3 sequences; around 25% are singletons. Study observations and caveats: Carriers of CMV plus the relevant HLA were identified by cumulative public TCR beta family frequency. CMV-specific TCR beta clonotypes restricted by HLA-C dominated the ex vivo response.

Germline V gene data show CDR1 as SGHRS and CDR2 as YFSETQ. The length of the CDR3 is 16 residues. Unmatched junction bases numbered 7, after V lost 0 bases and J lost 4 bases. This clonotype showed up just a few times. Its antigen remains unknown. V usage is TRBV5-1 and J usage is TRBJ2-1; 7 bases match TRBD2. The sequence was collected from a human donor in good health (CMV status not recorded). Some clones in this sample may be carry-over from other donors' samples. Sequences were derived from cultured PBMCs, sampled from culture after CMV antigen stimulation. As DNA, the CDR3 is TGCGCCAGCAGCTTGGCCCGGAGCGGGATTTACAATGAGCAGTTCTTC. The encoded protein is CASSLARSGIYNEQFF.